What follows are 31 T cell receptor beta chains derived from one specimen sequenced in a study of T cell repertoires in cytomegalovirus infection. TCRdb reprocessed the reads with MiXCR, giving one entry per CDR3 protein. The sample holds some 450,000 distinct CDR3 sequences, under 40% seen once. The sample comprised PBMCs. These receptors originate from a human donor in good health (CMV status not recorded). Some clones in this sample may be carry-over from other donors' samples.

This clonotype appeared a few times. In DNA, the CDR3 is TGTGCCAGCAGCCCCTCAGGGAGGACAGGCTATGGCTACACCTTC. Translated: CASSPSGRTGYGYTF. The chain links TRBV12-3 or TRBV12-4 to TRBJ1-2; 7 bases fit TRBD1. CDR3 length: 15 amino acids. The ends lost 6 bases at V and 4 bases at J; junction bases unmatched: 11.

This clonotype was counted between two and nine times. The chain employs TRBV5-5 and TRBJ2-3; 7 bases line up with TRBD1. With 7 bases clipped from V and 1 base from J, the junction kept 12 bases outside the gene matches. The CDR3 totals 16 residues. Germline V lookup: CDR1 SGHKS, CDR2 YYEKEE (reference sequence). CDR3 amino acids: CASQEYRDSRTDTQYF. DNA for the CDR3: TGTGCCAGCCAAGAATACCGGGACAGCCGCACAGATACGCAGTATTTT.

This clonotype was counted at least ten times. V usage is TRBV4-1 and J usage is TRBJ2-2; 7 bases align to TRBD2. Trimming took 1 base from V and 2 from J; bases not matched to a gene: 4. This CDR3 spans 16 amino acids. In germline, CDR1 is MGHRA, CDR2 YSYEKL. The CDR3 reads CASSQAASGNTGELFF. The CDR3 region has the DNA TGCGCCAGCAGCCAAGCGGCTAGCGGAAACACCGGGGAGCTGTTTTTT.

This chain connects TRBV14 to TRBJ2-4; 10 bases are shared with TRBD2. The CDR3 is 17 amino acids. CDR1 is SGHDN and CDR2 is FVKESK in the germline V gene. V dropped 1 base and J dropped 2; count of bases not matched to a gene: 5. The CDR3 loop is CASSQGFSGGSKNIQYF. The CDR3 DNA follows: TGTGCCAGCAGCCAAGGCTTTAGCGGGGGGTCCAAAAACATTCAGTACTTC.

The chain employs TRBV20-1 and TRBJ2-3; 10 nucleotides align to TRBD1. Germline V gene sequence: CDR1 DFQATT, CDR2 SNEGSKA (reference sequence). The CDR3 consists of 15 residues. Trimming cost V 5 bases and J 1 base; bases outside gene matches: 6. The CDR3 spells CSALDRGIGTDTQYF. CDR3 DNA sequence: TGCAGTGCTCTGGACAGGGGGATAGGCACAGATACGCAGTATTTT.

Details on this clonotype: A clone one base away is much larger, so this may be a read error. The chain couples TRBV5-4 to TRBJ2-5, with D possibly called TRBD1 or TRBD2 (6 bases each). The CDR3 is made up of 14 amino acids. Trimming shortened V by 5 bases and J by 2 bases, and 13 bases separated the two germline ends. Germline CDR1 and CDR2: SGHNT and YYREEE (reference sequence). The CDR3 DNA is TGTGCCAGCAGAACGGGGGCCTCTCAAGAGACCCAGTACTTC. This encodes CASRTGASQETQYF.

Many counts were recorded for this clonotype. This rearrangement joins TRBV12-3 or TRBV12-4 to TRBJ1-6; D unclear. The CDR3 is 15 residues long. The V and J ends lost 3 bases and 3 bases respectively, with 9 bases between them. CDR3 loop: CASSFGSHYNSPLHF. CDR3 sequence (DNA): TGTGCCAGCAGTTTTGGGTCCCACTATAATTCACCCCTCCACTTT.

This clonotype came up many times. The chain couples TRBV7-2 to TRBJ2-7, with 12 bases that match TRBD2. V shed 5 bases, J shed 4 bases, and the junction held 9 bases outside the gene matches. This CDR3 has 16 residues. In germline, CDR1 is SGHTA, CDR2 FQGNSA. CDR3 nucleotide sequence: TGTGCCAGCAGCGCCGCTAGCGGGGGGGCCTCGTACGAGCAGTACTTC. Its translation: CASSAASGGASYEQYF.

The chain employs TRBV12-3 or TRBV12-4 and TRBJ2-2; 10 nucleotides align to TRBD1. Trimming cost V 6 bases and J 0 bases; bases outside gene matches: 4. The CDR3 is 16 residues long. CDR3 coding DNA: TGTGCCAGCAGCCGACAGGGGGCTACGAACACCGGGGAGCTGTTTTTT. Translating gives CASSRQGATNTGELFF.

Turning to this clonotype: The germline gene is not matched at one end of the junction; a read error may be the cause. The chain carries TRBV12-3 or TRBV12-4 and TRBJ2-5; 10 bases are a match to TRBD1. The CDR3 is made up of 13 amino acids. CDR3 sequence: CAISRDRGETQYF. The CDR3 nucleotides are TGTGCCATCAGTCGGGACAGGGGAGAGACCCAGTACTTC.

The sample holds a few counts of this clonotype. This chain joins TRBV11-2 and TRBJ1-5; D is unclear. The CDR3 runs 15 residues. CDR1 SGHAT and CDR2 FQNNGV come from the germline V gene. The V end was cut by 4 bases, the J end by 6 bases, with 16 bases between. The CDR3 DNA is TGTGCCAGCAGCTCCGGTTACAAGGGTGGTCAGCCCCAGCATTTT. It encodes CASSSGYKGGQPQHF.

The chain recombines TRBV20-1 with TRBJ1-1; no firm D call. The CDR3 is 13 residues long. Looked up from germline, CDR1 is DFQATT and CDR2 is SNEGSKA (reference sequence). V lost 3 bases and J lost 1, with 9 bases in between. For the CDR3, the DNA is TGCAGTGCTAGGGAAGGTGGGAACACTGAAGCTTTCTTT. Encoded protein: CSAREGGNTEAFF.

The chain carries TRBV6-2 or TRBV6-3 and TRBJ1-6; D is unresolved. This CDR3 spans 15 amino acids. V lost 6 bases, J lost 10 bases, and 19 bases lay in between. Germline lookup yields CDR1 MNHEY and CDR2 SVGEGT. Here the CDR3 reads CASSLLSAGASPLHF. CDR3 bases: TGTGCCAGCAGCCTCCTCTCGGCCGGCGCCTCACCCCTCCACTTT.

A few counts support this clonotype. The rearrangement joins TRBV13 to TRBJ2-3; D call uncertain. Per the germline V gene, CDR1 is PRHDT and CDR2 is FYEKMQ (reference sequence). The CDR3 runs to 15 residues. The V and J ends lost 0 bases and 6 bases respectively, with 13 bases between them. This chain's CDR3 is CASSLGTENGDTQYF. DNA of the CDR3: TGTGCCAGCAGCTTAGGGACGGAGAATGGGGATACGCAGTATTTT.

The chain carries TRBV20-1 and TRBJ2-3; D not certain. The CDR3 has 15 residues. V was shortened by 0 bases and J by 6 bases, with 16 bases between the two germline ends. CDR1 and CDR2 from the germline V gene are DFQATT and SNEGSKA (reference sequence). The chain's CDR3 is CSARDFIESWDTQYF. CDR3 nucleotide sequence: TGCAGTGCTAGAGATTTTATAGAAAGTTGGGATACGCAGTATTTT.

The CDR3 coding sequence is TGTGCCAGCAGTAGGACTAGCGGGGGGCCCACAGATACGCAGTATTTT. This codes for CASSRTSGGPTDTQYF. The chain uses TRBV2 and TRBJ2-3; TRBD2 agrees at 14 bases. The V and J ends lost 5 bases and 2 bases, in that order; junction bases with no gene match: 3. The CDR3 length is 16 residues. The V gene's germline CDR1 is SNHLY and CDR2 FYNNEI.

The chain employs TRBV12-3 or TRBV12-4 and TRBJ2-1; no definite D call. The V end lost 6 bases, the J end lost 0 bases, and 15 bases lay between the germline ends. There are 16 residues in the CDR3. The CDR3 DNA reads as TGTGCCAGCAGGGGCGGTGACCAATTCTCCTACAATGAGCAGTTCTTC. It encodes CASRGGDQFSYNEQFF.

This clonotype was seen a single time. The CDR3 sequence is CASSGPRSTDTQYF. The CDR3 bases are TGTGCCAGCAGCGGGCCGCGGAGCACAGATACGCAGTATTTT. This chain uses TRBV5-3 with TRBJ2-3, with a tentative D call TRBD2 (6 bases). TRBV5-3 is recorded as an ORF, its role being uncertain. There are 14 residues in the CDR3. The V end was cut by 8 bases, the J end by 0 bases, with 13 bases between.

This clonotype was seen many times. The CDR3 DNA reads as TGTGCCAGCAGCTTAGAGGGGTACTGGGTAGAGACCCAGTACTTC. Its protein is CASSLEGYWVETQYF. The chain joins TRBV11-2 to TRBJ2-5, with no clear D. Germline V gene sequence: CDR1 SGHAT, CDR2 FQNNGV. The V end was cut by 0 bases, the J end by 4 bases, with 12 bases between. This CDR3 spans 15 amino acids.

J is TRBJ1-1 and V is TRBV20-1; D gene ambiguous. V lost 7 bases and J lost 3, with 15 bases in between. This CDR3 is built from 13 residues. Looked up from germline, CDR1 is DFQATT and CDR2 is SNEGSKA (reference sequence). The CDR3 is CSVSGRADTEAFF. CDR3 nucleotides: TGCAGTGTCAGCGGAAGGGCGGACACTGAAGCTTTCTTT.

J is TRBJ2-3 and V is TRBV11-2, with TRBD2 as a possible D gene (5 bases). The V gene lost 5 bases and the J gene lost 0 bases, with 15 bases spanning the gap. The CDR3 consists of 16 residues. The V gene's germline CDR1 is SGHAT and CDR2 FQNNGV. The CDR3 spells CASSPLSGDSTDTQYF. The CDR3 DNA is TGTGCCAGCAGCCCTCTCAGCGGAGATAGCACAGATACGCAGTATTTT.

J is TRBJ1-6 and V is TRBV6-6, with 9 positions matching TRBD1. V lost 7 bases and J lost 9; bases outside the gene matches: 16. CDR3 length equals 17 residues. CDR1 and CDR2 (germline): MNHNY, SVGAGI (reference sequence). The CDR3 here is CASTTTGGAWLSSPLHF. The CDR3 coding sequence is TGTGCCAGCACCACTACAGGGGGCGCTTGGTTGAGTTCACCCCTCCACTTT.

Points on this clonotype: One end of the junction does not line up with germline, which may come from a read error. The chain combines TRBV3-1 with TRBJ1-1; D is undetermined. The CDR3 spans 13 residues. The V gene's germline CDR1 is LGHDT and CDR2 YNNKEL (reference sequence). DNA of the CDR3: TGTGCCAGCAGCCACGAAATGAACACTGACGCTTTCTTT. This encodes CASSHEMNTDAFF. The variable domain in full, completed from reference TRBV3-1 and TRBJ1-1, reads DTAVSQTPKYLVTQMGNDKSIKCEQNLGHDTMYWYKQDSKKFLKIMFSYNNKELIINETVPNRFSPKSPDKAHLNLHINSLELGDSAVYFCASSHEMNTDAFFGQGTRLTVV.

Notes on this clonotype: The junction and the germline gene differ at one end; a read error may be behind it. V usage is TRBV6-1 and J usage is TRBJ1-6; D is undetermined. The CDR3 length is 12 residues. Germline-derived CDR1 and CDR2 are MNHNS and SASEGT. CDR3 loop: CAISETDSPLRF. The CDR3 DNA follows: TGTGCCATCAGTGAAACTGATTCACCCCTCCGCTTT.

Concerning this clonotype itself: A much larger clone is a single base away; this may be a read error. J is TRBJ2-7 and V is TRBV27; TRBD1 agrees at 7 bases. V was clipped by 7 bases and J by 4 bases; unmatched bases: 10. Per the germline V gene, CDR1 is MNHEY and CDR2 is SMNVEV (reference sequence). This CDR3 has 14 amino acids. As DNA, the CDR3 is TGTGCCAGCAATTCATTAGGACAGGCGTACGAGCAGTACTTC. Its protein product is CASNSLGQAYEQYF.

V usage is TRBV10-3 and J usage is TRBJ1-2; D is undetermined. The length of the CDR3 is 15 residues. Per germline, CDR1 ENHRY and CDR2 SYGVKD. Trimming took 0 bases from V and 0 from J, leaving 8 bases between them. The CDR3 bases are TGTGCCATCAGTGAGTCGGGCAGAGCTAACTATGGCTACACCTTC. This sequence encodes CAISESGRANYGYTF.

This clonotype was picked up a small number of times. The CDR3 sequence is CASSTPGVREQFF. Written as DNA, the CDR3 is TGTGCCAGTAGTACCCCCGGCGTGAGGGAGCAGTTCTTC. The chain employs TRBV19 and TRBJ2-1; D gene uncertain. This CDR3 has 13 residues. Trimming removed 4 bases at V and 10 bases at J, with 14 bases between. CDR1 is LNHDA, CDR2 SQIVND, per germline (reference sequence).

This clonotype was recorded many times. The rearrangement uses TRBV7-2 and TRBJ2-5; D gene unclear. The CDR3 loop spans 12 amino acids. Germline CDR1 is SGHTA and CDR2 is FQGNSA. Trimming took 3 bases from V and 2 from J, leaving 4 bases between them. Here the CDR3 DNA reads TGTGCCAGCAGCTTTCAGCAAGAGACCCAGTACTTC. As protein: CASSFQQETQYF.

This clonotype has more than one count but fewer than ten. The CDR3 region has the DNA TGTGCCAGCAGCTTAGCTGAATATGCGGGGGGCCGAAACACCATATATTTT. This encodes CASSLAEYAGGRNTIYF. V usage is TRBV7-8 and J usage is TRBJ1-3, with D possibly TRBD1 on 6 matching bases. V was clipped by 0 bases and J by 5 bases, with 17 bases between them. CDR3 length: 17 amino acids. From germline, CDR1 is SGHVS and CDR2 FQNEAQ.

The rearrangement links TRBV4-1 to TRBJ1-2; a possible D gene is TRBD1 (5 bases). Germline loops: CDR1 MGHRA, CDR2 YSYEKL. This CDR3 is 18 amino acids long. Trimming shortened V by 4 bases and J by 2 bases, and 23 bases separated the two germline ends. The CDR3 is CASSLPFGQAKGNYGYTF. Written as DNA, the CDR3 is TGCGCCAGCAGCCTCCCGTTCGGACAAGCTAAAGGAAACTATGGCTACACCTTC.

On this clonotype: A much larger clone lies one base from this, so it may be a read error. The gene calls are TRBV7-4 and TRBJ1-2; weak D call: TRBD1 (6 bases). Trimming took off 5 bases at V and 2 bases at J, with 12 bases between the two ends. Germline V gene lookup returns CDR1 SGHVT and CDR2 SQSDAQ. The CDR3 is 14 amino acids. CDR3: CASSDPGQNYGYTF. The CDR3 DNA follows: TGTGCCAGCAGCGACCCCGGACAGAACTATGGCTACACCTTC.